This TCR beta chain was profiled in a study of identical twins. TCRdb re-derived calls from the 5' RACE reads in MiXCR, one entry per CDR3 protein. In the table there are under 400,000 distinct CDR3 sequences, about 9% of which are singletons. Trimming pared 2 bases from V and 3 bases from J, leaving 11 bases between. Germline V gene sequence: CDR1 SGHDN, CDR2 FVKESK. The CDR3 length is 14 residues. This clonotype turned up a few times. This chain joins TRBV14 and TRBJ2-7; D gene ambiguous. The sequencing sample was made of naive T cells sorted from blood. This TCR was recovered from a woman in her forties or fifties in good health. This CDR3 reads CASSQFSYVYEQYF. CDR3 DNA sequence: TGTGCCAGCAGCCAATTTTCATACGTCTACGAGCAGTACTTC. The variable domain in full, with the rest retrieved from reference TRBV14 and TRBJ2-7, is EAGVTQFPSHSVIEKGQTVTLRCDPISGHDNLYWYRRVMGKEIKFLLHFVKESKQDESGMPNNRFLAERTGGTYSTLKVQPAELEDSGVYFCASSQFSYVYEQYFGPGTRLTVT.